The T cell receptor beta chain described here comes from a study of blood T cell repertoires in COVID-19. Study overall: Researchers got acute and convalescent COVID-19 samples from the United States, Italy and Spain. The analysed material was cDNA or gDNA that came from T cells, B-cell-depleted T cells, or PBMCs.

How the authors handled the data: Amplification of reference gene primers was used by the study to estimate nucleated cell counts. Profiling relied on immunoSEQ multiplex PCR, and the TCRdb table lists in-frame clones only, not all of them. D and trimming were read from the DNA, whereas the V and J calls and clone size are those reported in that table. The data show about 77,000 clones, more than 90% seen once. The V and J ends lost 2 bases and 4 bases respectively, with 10 bases between them. The CDR3 covers 15 residues. Germline-derived CDR1 and CDR2 are KGHDR and SFDVKD. This clonotype was sampled from a woman over 75 with active or convalescent COVID-19. Specimen: peripheral blood. The chain uses TRBV24-1 and TRBJ1-4; D is possibly TRBD1 (6 bases). The CDR3 is CATSDSTGFNEKLFF. Here the CDR3 DNA reads TGTGCCACCAGTGATTCGACAGGATTTAATGAAAAACTGTTTTTT.